This T cell receptor beta chain was captured in a study of T cell repertoires in cytomegalovirus infection. Study-wide background: Public TCR beta signatures marked donors with CMV infection and the matching HLA. Study-level points and caveats: CMV carriers with the relevant HLA were identified by cumulative public TCR beta family frequency. The ex vivo response was dominated by HLA-C-restricted CMV-specific TCR beta clonotypes.

TCRdb recomputed calls from the reads with MiXCR, one row per CDR3 protein. The sample shows fewer than 200,000 distinct CDR3 sequences, roughly a fifth of them seen only once. In this sample, this clonotype turned up a few times. Its antigen is still unknown. The CDR3 length is 14 residues. V dropped 3 bases and J dropped 6; count of bases not matched to a gene: 4. Germline CDR1 KGHSH, CDR2 LQKENI. The V call is TRBV18, the J call TRBJ2-2; 7 nucleotides match TRBD1. The sample comprised PBMCs. This TCR was recovered from a human donor in good health (CMV status not recorded). Some clones in this sample may be carry-over from other donors' samples. The CDR3 loop reads CASSPGQTAGELFF. DNA for the CDR3: TGTGCCAGCTCACCGGGACAGACAGCCGGGGAGCTGTTTTTT.